The 24 T cell receptor beta chains in this list originate from one sample, sequenced in a study of regulatory T cells in long-lasting Graves disease. As to time point: newly diagnosed GD, antithyroid drugs for less than 3 months. Making the TCR library involved RNA that had been extracted from PBMCs. TCR beta libraries were built with iRepertoire HTBI primers and Arm-PCR of CDR3 regions. TCRdb processed the multiplex PCR reads anew with MiXCR; each CDR3 protein has one entry. The table lists under 300,000 distinct CDR3 sequences, 18% of them singletons. These data were likewise used in another study, on T cells in Graves' hyperthyroidism and ophthalmopathy.

The starting material was peripheral blood mononuclear cells (PBMCs), obtained at new diagnosis, from a patient treated with antithyroid drugs. Receptors were obtained from a young woman with Graves disease.

This clonotype has just a few counts. Given a much more abundant clone one base away, this may be a read error. The chain has TRBV12-3 or TRBV12-4 and TRBJ2-5, with 10 bases that match TRBD2. V lost 1 base to trimming and J lost 2 bases; unmatched junction nucleotides: 10. There are 18 residues in the CDR3. The CDR3 DNA follows: TGTGCCAGCAGTTTAGGCATGTCACCAGCGGGGGGGCAAGAGACCCAGTACTTC. Amino acid sequence: CASSLGMSPAGGQETQYF.

The V call is TRBV19, the J call TRBJ1-6, with a tentative D call TRBD1 (5 bases). This CDR3 comprises 18 residues. V lost 5 bases, J lost 1 base, and 18 bases lay in between. The germline CDR1 and CDR2 sequences are LNHDA and SQIVND (reference sequence). CDR3 loop: CASSLYGDSGSYNSPLHF. For the CDR3, the DNA is TGTGCCAGTAGTTTATATGGGGACTCTGGTTCCTATAATTCACCCCTCCACTTT.

The J gene is TRBJ1-6, the V gene TRBV18; 7 bases agree with TRBD1. The CDR3 consists of 17 residues. The V segment lost 2 bases and the J segment 1 base; nucleotides outside the gene matches: 5. Looked up from germline, CDR1 is KGHSH and CDR2 is LQKENI. The CDR3 spells CASSPGPGGSYNSPLHF. The CDR3 DNA follows: TGTGCCAGCTCACCAGGGCCAGGGGGGTCCTATAATTCACCCCTCCACTTT.

This clonotype occurred a few times. The chain carries TRBV27 and TRBJ1-1; no reliable D call. Germline CDR1 reads MNHEY; CDR2 reads SMNVEV (reference sequence). V was pared by 7 bases and J by 5 bases, with 8 bases between. The CDR3 totals 11 residues. CDR3 in DNA: TGTGCCAGCAACCTTGGAACTGAAGCTTTCTTT. Its protein is CASNLGTEAFF.

This clonotype appeared many times. The chain has TRBV12-3 or TRBV12-4 and TRBJ1-1, with no clear D. The CDR3 loop spans 12 amino acids. The germline V and J ends were trimmed by 8 bases and 4 bases, with 11 bases remaining between them. In DNA, the CDR3 is TGTGCCAGCCGACATGAGGTCACTGAAGCTTTCTTT. Protein: CASRHEVTEAFF.

The chain is built from TRBV27 and TRBJ1-2; D is possibly TRBD1 (6 bases). The CDR3 is made up of 14 amino acids. CDR1 and CDR2 (germline): MNHEY, SMNVEV (reference sequence). Trimming pared 4 bases from V and 7 bases from J, leaving 16 bases between. The CDR3 region is CASSSGHDFPGYTF. The CDR3, as DNA: TGTGCCAGCAGTTCGGGACATGATTTTCCTGGCTACACCTTC.

The V gene is TRBV12-3 or TRBV12-4, the J gene TRBJ2-7; 10 bases map to TRBD1. V lost 5 bases to trimming and J lost 7 bases; unmatched junction nucleotides: 11. The CDR3 is made up of 15 amino acids. The CDR3 region has the DNA TGTGCCAGCAGTCCGGGACAGGGGTCATTTCGGGAGCAGTACTTC. Protein sequence: CASSPGQGSFREQYF.

As to this clonotype: A clone one base away is much larger, so this may be a read error. This chain joins TRBV5-1 and TRBJ2-6; D is tentatively TRBD1 or TRBD2 (6 bases each). Germline V lookup: CDR1 SGHRS, CDR2 YFSETQ. The CDR3 extends over 17 amino acids. The chain's CDR3 is CASSLSAGDSVANVLTF. Written as DNA, the CDR3 is TGCGCCAGCAGCTTGTCGGCAGGGGACTCTGTGGCCAACGTCCTGACTTTC.

On this clonotype itself: One base separates it from a far larger clone, so it is likely a read error. This chain links TRBV7-9 with TRBJ2-1; 11 nucleotides line up with TRBD1. Per germline, CDR1 SEHNR and CDR2 FQNEAQ (reference sequence). This CDR3 has 14 residues. The J segment lost 10 bases and the V segment lost 4 bases, leaving 6 bases of the junction unmatched. CDR3 in amino acids: CASSSPGQGVEQFF. The CDR3 region has the DNA TGTGCCAGCAGCTCACCGGGACAGGGGGTCGAGCAGTTCTTC.

V and J are TRBV5-1 and TRBJ2-7; a weak D match, TRBD1 (6 bases). The CDR3 has 20 residues. V was clipped by 2 bases and J by 6 bases, with 33 bases between them. The germline gives CDR1 SGHRS, CDR2 YFSETQ. The CDR3 sequence: CASSLVLLNSLGAQHLEQYF. The DNA for the CDR3 is TGCGCCAGCAGCTTAGTTTTACTTAATTCGCTGGGGGCCCAGCATCTCGAGCAGTACTTC.

Only a few counts were recorded for this clonotype. This chain links TRBV6-2 or TRBV6-3 with TRBJ1-1; 7 nucleotides align to TRBD1. Germline trimming cut 0 bases from V and 0 bases from J; bases unmatched to any gene: 7. CDR1 and CDR2 (germline): MNHEY, SVGEGT. CDR3 length: 17 amino acids. The CDR3 spells CASSYSRSTGMNTEAFF. The CDR3 DNA reads TGTGCCAGCAGTTACTCAAGGTCGACAGGGATGAACACTGAAGCTTTCTTT.

This clonotype was detected many times. As DNA, the CDR3 is TGTGCTAGTGGTTTGCTGACTTACGAGCAGTACTTC. As protein: CASGLLTYEQYF. The V gene is TRBV12-5, the J gene TRBJ2-7; no clear D. V was shortened by 2 bases and J by 4 bases, with 6 bases between the two germline ends. The CDR3 has 12 amino acids. Germline V gene sequence: CDR1 LGHNT, CDR2 FRNRAP. Complete variable domain (other parts from reference TRBV12-5 and TRBJ2-7): DARVTQTPRHKVTEMGQEVTMRCQPILGHNTVFWYRQTMMQGLELLAYFRNRAPLDDSGMPKDRFSAEMPDATLATLKIQPSEPRDSAVYFCASGLLTYEQYFGPGTRLTVT.

In this sample, this clonotype turned up many times. The V and J genes are TRBV20-1 and TRBJ2-5; a weak D match, TRBD2 (6 bases). The germline CDR1 and CDR2 sequences are DFQATT and SNEGSKA (reference sequence). With 3 bases removed from V and 5 bases from J, the gap between germline ends came to 16 bases. This CDR3 is built from 14 residues. The CDR3 loop reads CSASPAPRGETQYF. In DNA, the CDR3 is TGCAGTGCTAGTCCCGCCCCCCGGGGGGAGACCCAGTACTTC.

This clonotype was observed many times. This chain joins TRBV5-1 and TRBJ1-5, with 7 bases identical to TRBD1. The V segment lost 0 bases and the J segment 5 bases; nucleotides outside the gene matches: 5. CDR3 length: 15 amino acids. CDR1 is SGHRS and CDR2 is YFSETQ in the germline V gene. CDR3 in amino acids: CASSLDGTDHQPQHF. CDR3 DNA sequence: TGCGCCAGCAGCTTGGACGGGACAGATCATCAGCCCCAGCATTTT.

V and J are TRBV5-4 and TRBJ1-6, with 7 bases aligning to TRBD1. The CDR3 is 14 residues long. V dropped 4 bases and J dropped 9; count of bases not matched to a gene: 7. CDR1 is SGHNT and CDR2 is YYREEE in the germline V gene (reference sequence). Here the CDR3 DNA reads TGTGCCAGCAGCACTACAGGGGCAGCTTCACCCCTCCACTTT. Protein: CASSTTGAASPLHF.

This clonotype was seen repeatedly, ten times or more. The V and J genes are TRBV5-1 and TRBJ1-3, with D unresolved. In germline, CDR1 is SGHRS, CDR2 YFSETQ. The CDR3 length is 16 residues. Trimming took off 2 bases at V and 1 base at J, with 13 bases between the two ends. CDR3 protein: CASSFRSLESGNTIYF. In nucleotides, the CDR3 is TGCGCCAGCAGCTTCCGGAGCTTAGAGTCTGGAAACACCATATATTTT. The entire variable domain, with the rest obtained from reference TRBV5-1 and TRBJ1-3, is as follows: KAGVTQTPRYLIKTRGQQVTLSCSPISGHRSVSWYQQTPGQGLQFLFEYFSETQRNKGNFPGRFSGRQFSNSRSEMNVSTLELGDSALYLCASSFRSLESGNTIYFGEGSWLTVV.

This clonotype was recorded many times. This rearrangement joins TRBV5-1 to TRBJ2-7, with D possibly TRBD1 on 7 matching bases. This CDR3 comprises 14 residues. The V gene's germline CDR1 is SGHRS and CDR2 YFSETQ. V lost 4 bases to trimming and J lost 4 bases, with 15 bases between them. In nucleotides, the CDR3 is TGCGCCAGCAGCGCGGCGGGACAGAATTACGAGCAGTACTTC. Translation: CASSAAGQNYEQYF. The variable domain in full, completed from reference TRBV5-1 and TRBJ2-7, reads KAGVTQTPRYLIKTRGQQVTLSCSPISGHRSVSWYQQTPGQGLQFLFEYFSETQRNKGNFPGRFSGRQFSNSRSEMNVSTLELGDSALYLCASSAAGQNYEQYFGPGTRLTVT.

This clonotype was detected many times. J is TRBJ1-1 and V is TRBV15, with no clear D. V lost 3 bases and J 1 base, leaving 6 bases between the germline ends. This CDR3 spans 13 amino acids. Germline CDR1 and CDR2: LNHNV and YYDKDF (reference sequence). CDR3 DNA: TGTGCCACCAGCAGGTCCTCGAACACTGAAGCTTTCTTT. Its protein product is CATSRSSNTEAFF.

This clonotype has a count of ten or more. V gene TRBV7-9 combines with J gene TRBJ1-1, with D perhaps matching TRBD1 (6 bases). The CDR3 runs to 14 residues. Trimming removed 3 bases at V and 7 bases at J, with 15 bases between. CDR1 and CDR2 from the germline V gene are SEHNR and FQNEAQ (reference sequence). The CDR3 DNA follows: TGTGCCAGCAGCTTGGTCAGGGGCAATAATGAAGCTTTCTTT. Its protein product is CASSLVRGNNEAFF.

This clonotype was counted at least ten times. The chain couples TRBV6-1 to TRBJ2-2; 11 bases are a match to TRBD1. With V trimmed by 7 bases and J by 4 bases, 5 bases remained unmatched. Germline V CDR1 and CDR2: MNHNS, SASEGT. The length of the CDR3 is 15 residues. The chain's CDR3 is CASTGQGARTGELFF. The DNA of the CDR3 is TGTGCCAGCACTGGACAGGGGGCGCGCACCGGGGAGCTGTTTTTT.

The table lists this clonotype with many counts. The gene calls are TRBV5-1 and TRBJ2-3; 10 bases align to TRBD1. V was clipped by 4 bases and J by 4 bases; unmatched bases: 9. Germline assignment: CDR1 SGHRS and CDR2 YFSETQ. The CDR3 has 16 amino acids. CDR3 DNA sequence: TGCGCCAGCAGCAAAGACAGGGGGCGCGGGGCAGATACGCAGTATTTT. Amino acid sequence: CASSKDRGRGADTQYF.

J is TRBJ2-1 and V is TRBV5-4, with 9 nucleotides matching TRBD1. Losses at the gene ends were 4 bases for V and 8 bases for J; bases not matched to a gene: 10. Germline V gene sequence: CDR1 SGHNT, CDR2 YYREEE (reference sequence). This CDR3 has 15 residues. The CDR3, as DNA: TGTGCCAGCAGCCGTGAGGGGACAGGGTCCGATGAGCAGTTCTTC. Translated, it gives CASSREGTGSDEQFF.

The CDR3 here is CASSARYSSYEQYF. Here the CDR3 DNA reads TGTGCCAGCAGCGCTCGGTACAGCTCCTACGAGCAGTACTTC. The chain recombines TRBV7-8 with TRBJ2-7; D not resolved. The CDR3 has 14 amino acids. Germline loops: CDR1 SGHVS, CDR2 FQNEAQ. Deletions cut 5 bases from V and 0 bases from J, with 11 bases between.

Turning to this clonotype: This may be a read error, as it is one base from a much larger clone. The V gene is TRBV5-5, the J gene TRBJ1-6; 9 positions agree with TRBD1. The ends lost 8 bases at V and 2 bases at J; junction bases unmatched: 5. This CDR3 comprises 15 residues. CDR1 and CDR2 (germline): SGHKS, YYEKEE (reference sequence). CDR3 loop: CASTGTGPYNSPLHF. CDR3 bases: TGTGCCAGTACCGGGACAGGGCCCTATAATTCACCCCTCCACTTT.